This record covers a single T cell receptor (beta chain). Profiled with immunoSEQ multiplex PCR; TCRdb holds only in-frame clones, not every one. This sample yields under 70,000 clones, of which around 84% are seen a single time; 2% to 2.5% belongs to the top ten. The record originates from a study of OX40 agonist ivuxolimab in advanced cancers. V lost 10 bases and J lost 3, with 13 bases in between. CDR1 is MDHEN, CDR2 SYDVKM, per germline. The CDR3 consists of 12 residues. The source of this sequence is an adult with an advanced solid tumor such as melanoma, head and neck, liver or kidney cancer. The source was CD4+ or CD8+ T cells sorted from blood, collected in a trial of the OX40 agonist ivuxolimab. This chain uses TRBV28 with TRBJ2-7; maybe TRBD1 (6 bases). The CDR3 here is CATLGQIYEQYF. CDR3 sequence (DNA): TGTGCCACCCTAGGACAGATCTACGAGCAGTACTTC.